This TCR beta chain was obtained from a study of PD-1 and CTLA-4 blockade in melanoma. Profiled with immunoSEQ multiplex PCR; TCRdb holds only in-frame clones, not every one. The table shows 32,000 or so clones, with approximately 91% occurring only once. The CDR3 runs to 14 residues. V was clipped by 0 bases and J by 1 base, with 7 bases between them. The germline V gene encodes CDR1 KGHSH and CDR2 LQKENI. The rearrangement links TRBV18 to TRBJ2-7; D gene uncertain. Source: CD8+ T cells from peripheral blood, taken before anti-PD-1 treatment. The receptor comes from a human donor with melanoma. The CDR3 DNA reads TGTGCCAGCTCACCACCGGAAGAGTCCTACGAGCAGTACTTC. Translation: CASSPPEESYEQYF.